This T cell receptor (beta chain) was obtained from a study of blood T cell repertoires in COVID-19. Using immunoSEQ multiplex PCR, the repertoire was profiled, and TCRdb retains in-frame clones only, with some absent. The sample shows some 370,000 clones, 80% to 90% of them seen only once. The TCR comes from a woman in her twenties or thirties with COVID-19, enrolled during active disease. Sequenced input: peripheral blood.

In DNA, the CDR3 is TGTGCCAGCAGGGCCAGACTAGCGGGGCGCCTCGAGCAGTACTTC. Encoded protein: CASRARLAGRLEQYF. J is TRBJ2-7 and V is TRBV2; 11 bases are shared with TRBD2. The trim removed 6 bases at V and 6 bases at J, leaving 10 bases unmatched. The CDR3 spans 15 residues. The germline CDR1 and CDR2 sequences are SNHLY and FYNNEI.